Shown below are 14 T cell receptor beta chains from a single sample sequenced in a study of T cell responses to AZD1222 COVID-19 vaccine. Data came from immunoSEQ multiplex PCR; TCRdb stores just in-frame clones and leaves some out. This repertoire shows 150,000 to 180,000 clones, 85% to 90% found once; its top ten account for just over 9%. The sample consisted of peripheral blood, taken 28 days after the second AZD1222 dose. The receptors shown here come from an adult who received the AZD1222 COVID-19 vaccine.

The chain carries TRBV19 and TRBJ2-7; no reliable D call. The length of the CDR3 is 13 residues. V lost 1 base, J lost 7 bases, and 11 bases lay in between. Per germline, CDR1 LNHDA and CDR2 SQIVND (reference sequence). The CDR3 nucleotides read TGTGCCAGTAGTATAGGGGCCTCGTGGGAGCAGTACTTC. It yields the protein CASSIGASWEQYF. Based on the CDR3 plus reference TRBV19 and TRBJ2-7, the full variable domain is DGGITQSPKYLFRKEGQNVTLSCEQNLNHDAMYWYRQDPGQGLRLIYYSQIVNDFQKGDIAEGYSVSREKKESFPLTVTSAQKNPTAFYLCASSIGASWEQYFGPGTRLTVT.

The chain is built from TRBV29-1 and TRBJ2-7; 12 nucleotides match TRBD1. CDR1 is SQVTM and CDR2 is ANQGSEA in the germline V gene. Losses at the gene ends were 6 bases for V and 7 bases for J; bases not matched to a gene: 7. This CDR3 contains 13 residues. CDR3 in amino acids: CSVEGQGATEQYF. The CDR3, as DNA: TGCAGCGTAGAGGGACAGGGGGCGACTGAGCAGTACTTC.

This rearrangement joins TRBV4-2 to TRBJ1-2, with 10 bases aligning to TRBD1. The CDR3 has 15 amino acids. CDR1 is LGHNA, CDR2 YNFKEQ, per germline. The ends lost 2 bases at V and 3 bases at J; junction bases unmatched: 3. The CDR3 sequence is CASSQSDRGDYGYTF. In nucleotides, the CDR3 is TGTGCCAGCAGCCAATCGGACAGGGGGGACTATGGCTACACCTTC.

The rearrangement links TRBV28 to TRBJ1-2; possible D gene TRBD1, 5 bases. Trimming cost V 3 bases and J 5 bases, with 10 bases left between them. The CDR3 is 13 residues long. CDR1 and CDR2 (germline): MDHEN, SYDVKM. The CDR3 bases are TGTGCCAGCAGTTTGAGGGAGGGGTATGGCTACACCTTC. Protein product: CASSLREGYGYTF.

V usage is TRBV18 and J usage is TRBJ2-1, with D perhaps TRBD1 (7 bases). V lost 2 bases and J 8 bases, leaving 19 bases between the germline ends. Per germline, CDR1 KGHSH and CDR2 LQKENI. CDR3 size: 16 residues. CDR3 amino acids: CASSPTQVGGTDEQFF. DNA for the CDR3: TGTGCCAGCTCACCAACACAGGTCGGAGGGACAGATGAGCAGTTCTTC.

The DNA of the CDR3 is TGTGCCAGCAGCTTAGAGGGGAAGGAGGTAAATGAGCAGTTCTTC. It encodes CASSLEGKEVNEQFF. The rearrangement uses TRBV7-9 and TRBJ2-1; D is possibly TRBD1 or TRBD2 (5 bases each). CDR1 and CDR2 (germline): SEHNR, FQNEAQ (reference sequence). Trimming cost V 1 base and J 7 bases, with 14 bases left between them. This CDR3 spans 15 amino acids.

The DNA for the CDR3 is TGTGCCAGCAGTTCCTTCGGGGGGATTAACTATGGCTACACCTTC. As protein: CASSSFGGINYGYTF. The chain joins TRBV27 to TRBJ1-2; D may be TRBD1 (5 bases). Germline V lookup: CDR1 MNHEY, CDR2 SMNVEV (reference sequence). V was trimmed by 4 bases and J by 1 base, leaving 13 bases between them. CDR3 size: 15 residues.

Here the CDR3 reads CASSPPLAGGSYNEQFF. The DNA for the CDR3 is TGTGCCAGCTCACCACCGTTAGCGGGAGGCTCCTACAATGAGCAGTTCTTC. The chain recombines TRBV18 with TRBJ2-1; 10 bases align to TRBD2. The CDR3 loop spans 17 amino acids. V dropped 0 bases and J dropped 0; count of bases not matched to a gene: 2. The V gene's germline CDR1 is KGHSH and CDR2 LQKENI.

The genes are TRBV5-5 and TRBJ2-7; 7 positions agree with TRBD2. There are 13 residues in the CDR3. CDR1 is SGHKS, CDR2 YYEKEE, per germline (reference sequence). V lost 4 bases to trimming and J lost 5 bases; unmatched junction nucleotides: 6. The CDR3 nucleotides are TGTGCCAGCAGCCCTGGGGGGGATAACGAGCAGTACTTC. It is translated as CASSPGGDNEQYF.

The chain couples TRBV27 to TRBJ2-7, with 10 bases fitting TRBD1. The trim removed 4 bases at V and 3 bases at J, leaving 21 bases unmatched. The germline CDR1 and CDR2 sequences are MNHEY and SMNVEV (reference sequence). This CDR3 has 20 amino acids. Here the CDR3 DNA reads TGTGCCAGCAGTTCCCGTCCGCCGGGACAGGGGTTCCCAACTGACTACGAGCAGTACTTC. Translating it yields CASSSRPPGQGFPTDYEQYF.

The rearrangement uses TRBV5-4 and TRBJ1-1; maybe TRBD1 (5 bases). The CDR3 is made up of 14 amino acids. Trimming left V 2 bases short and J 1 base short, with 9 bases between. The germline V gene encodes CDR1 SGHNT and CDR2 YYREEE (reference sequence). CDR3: CASSLQAENTEAFF. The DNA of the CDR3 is TGTGCCAGCAGCTTACAGGCAGAGAACACTGAAGCTTTCTTT.

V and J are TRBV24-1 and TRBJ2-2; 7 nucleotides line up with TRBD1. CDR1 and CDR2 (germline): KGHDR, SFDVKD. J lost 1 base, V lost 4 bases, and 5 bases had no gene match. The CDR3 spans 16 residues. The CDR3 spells CATSEPRTGNTGELFF. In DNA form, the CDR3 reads TGTGCCACCAGTGAACCTCGGACAGGGAACACCGGGGAGCTGTTTTTT.

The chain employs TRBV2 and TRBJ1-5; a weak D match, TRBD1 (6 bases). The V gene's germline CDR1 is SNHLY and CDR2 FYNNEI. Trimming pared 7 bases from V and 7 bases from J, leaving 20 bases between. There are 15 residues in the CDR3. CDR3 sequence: CASTSTGRGGQPQHF. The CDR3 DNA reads TGTGCCAGCACCTCAACGGGTAGGGGGGGACAGCCCCAGCATTTT.

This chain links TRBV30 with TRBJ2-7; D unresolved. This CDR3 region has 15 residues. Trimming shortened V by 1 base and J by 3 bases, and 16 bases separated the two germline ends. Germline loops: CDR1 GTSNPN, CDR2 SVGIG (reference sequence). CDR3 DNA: TGTGCCTGGAGTGCCCCACCACGAGCCGTCTACGAGCAGTACTTC. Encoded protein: CAWSAPPRAVYEQYF.